A selection of T cell receptor beta chains follows, all from one sample in a study of T cells after yellow fever vaccination. TCRdb re-called the 5' RACE reads through MiXCR, storing one row per CDR3 protein. The repertoire consists of 250,000 to 300,000 distinct CDR3 sequences, with about 5.2% occurring once and the leading ten covering 2.5% to 4%. The sequencing used CD4+ T cells sorted from PBMCs, collected on the day of the yellow fever booster vaccination. These receptors were collected from a man aged 18 to 29 who received the YFV17D yellow fever vaccine. Both conserved end residues are trimmed from each CDR3. Fields, in order: J gene, V gene, CDR3 protein.

J: TRBJ2-5
V: TRBV6-5
CDR3: ASSYSQSGVRQETQY

J: TRBJ2-5
V: TRBV11-2
CDR3: ASSLDGRGREETQY

J: TRBJ2-3
V: TRBV2
CDR3: ASSGSSGGDSQY

J: TRBJ2-2
V: TRBV12-3/TRBV12-4
CDR3: ASIRSPTGELF

J: TRBJ1-1
V: TRBV18
CDR3: ASSPASNTEAF

J: TRBJ1-4
V: TRBV7-2
CDR3: ASSLRGTEKLF

J: TRBJ1-4
V: TRBV20-1
CDR3: SIGGENEKLF

J: TRBJ1-1
V: TRBV15
CDR3: ATSRDSGGKTEAF

J: TRBJ2-1
V: TRBV24-1
CDR3: ATRKDRVGEQF

J: TRBJ1-3
V: TRBV11-2
CDR3: ASSHDRVGNTIY

J: TRBJ2-3
V: TRBV7-2
CDR3: AGGLSGADTQY

J: TRBJ2-5
V: TRBV23-1
CDR3: ASLKKDREQETQY

J: TRBJ1-2
V: TRBV9
CDR3: ASSVGGGAGGYGYT

J: TRBJ2-7
V: TRBV4-2
CDR3: ASSQVPPRSYEQY

J: TRBJ1-5
V: TRBV12-3/TRBV12-4
CDR3: ASSFLGPQH

J: TRBJ2-7
V: TRBV5-6
CDR3: ASSLPAEQY

J: TRBJ1-2
V: TRBV20-1
CDR3: SVRQTLNYGYT

J: TRBJ2-3
V: TRBV10-3
CDR3: AISERPDSTDTQY

J: TRBJ2-1
V: TRBV6-1
CDR3: ASSEWRYQDYNEQF

J: TRBJ2-7
V: TRBV12-3/TRBV12-4
CDR3: ASSLRSLADFYEQY

J: TRBJ2-3
V: TRBV6-1
CDR3: ASSPGGGARTDTQY

J: TRBJ2-7
V: TRBV6-5
CDR3: ASSYSIGGADAEQY

J: TRBJ2-7
V: TRBV7-2
CDR3: ASSSRDRTFYEQY

J: TRBJ2-2
V: TRBV5-1
CDR3: ASGRTADTGELF

J: TRBJ2-4
V: TRBV4-3
CDR3: ASSQAGEDIQY

J: TRBJ2-7
V: TRBV29-1
CDR3: SVLYGTGGHEQY

J: TRBJ1-5
V: TRBV5-1
CDR3: ASRGPGDNQPQH

J: TRBJ2-7
V: TRBV5-1
CDR3: ASSLVTGGSYEQY

J: TRBJ2-5
V: TRBV20-1
CDR3: SASWPLSQETQY